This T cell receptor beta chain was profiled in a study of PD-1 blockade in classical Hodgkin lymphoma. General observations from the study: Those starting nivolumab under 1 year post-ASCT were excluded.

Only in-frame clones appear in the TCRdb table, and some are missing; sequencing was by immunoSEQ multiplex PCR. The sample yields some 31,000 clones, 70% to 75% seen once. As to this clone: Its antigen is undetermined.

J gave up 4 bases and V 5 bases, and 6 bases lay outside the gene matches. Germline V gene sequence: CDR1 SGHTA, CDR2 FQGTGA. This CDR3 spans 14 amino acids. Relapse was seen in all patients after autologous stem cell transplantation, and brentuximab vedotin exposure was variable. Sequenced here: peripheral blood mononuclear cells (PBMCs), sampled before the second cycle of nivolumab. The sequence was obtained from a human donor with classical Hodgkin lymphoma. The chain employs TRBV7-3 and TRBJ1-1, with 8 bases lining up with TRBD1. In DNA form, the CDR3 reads TGTGCCAGCAGCCTGACAGGGGTGGCCACTGAAGCTTTCTTT. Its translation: CASSLTGVATEAFF.